A single sample gave rise to the 29 T cell receptor beta chains below, sequenced in a study of cytomegalovirus exposure and HLA in healthy donors. PCR involved 60 Vbeta and 13 Jbeta primers. Assay used: immunoSEQ multiplex PCR; TCRdb lists only in-frame clones, some missing. The sample has under 100,000 clones; about two thirds are singletons. Sequencing was carried out using PBMCs. Receptors were obtained from a woman between 45 and 65 years old in good health and CMV-seropositive.

The V and J genes are TRBV19 and TRBJ1-2; D perhaps matches TRBD1 (5 bases). The CDR3 is made up of 14 amino acids. Germline V CDR1 and CDR2: LNHDA, SQIVND (reference sequence). Trimming took 7 bases from V and 5 from J, leaving 17 bases between them. The CDR3 here is CASNPLGAGYGYTF. The DNA for the CDR3 is TGTGCCAGTAACCCTCTCGGGGCGGGATATGGCTACACCTTC.

V usage is TRBV6-1 and J usage is TRBJ2-7; 10 bases match TRBD1. With V trimmed by 7 bases and J by 5 bases, 5 bases remained unmatched. CDR3 length: 13 residues. Germline V gene data show CDR1 as MNHNS and CDR2 as SASEGT. DNA of the CDR3: TGTGCCAGCAACCCGACAGGGGGCCACGAGCAGTACTTC. Encoded protein: CASNPTGGHEQYF.

V is TRBV28 and J is TRBJ2-2, with D possibly TRBD1 on 6 matching bases. This CDR3 is 20 amino acids long. Germline V gene data show CDR1 as MDHEN and CDR2 as SYDVKM. V lost 2 bases and J 5 bases, leaving 27 bases between the germline ends. The CDR3 is CASSLIGLRTVGIETGELFF. The CDR3, as DNA: TGTGCCAGCAGTTTAATCGGACTCCGGACAGTCGGGATCGAAACCGGGGAGCTGTTTTTT.

The chain employs TRBV10-3 and TRBJ2-7, with D tentatively TRBD1 (6 bases). Germline loops: CDR1 ENHRY, CDR2 SYGVKD. The CDR3 is 14 residues long. With 5 bases removed from V and 2 bases from J, the gap between germline ends came to 13 bases. This CDR3 reads CAISSGTNPYEQYF. The CDR3 bases are TGTGCCATCAGTTCCGGGACAAATCCCTACGAGCAGTACTTC.

J is TRBJ1-6 and V is TRBV27; 10 bases map to TRBD1. V lost 3 bases and J lost 9; bases outside the gene matches: 5. The germline V gene encodes CDR1 MNHEY and CDR2 SMNVEV (reference sequence). This CDR3 is 15 amino acids long. The CDR3 spells CASSFFGTGVSPLHF. CDR3 bases: TGTGCCAGCAGTTTTTTTGGGACAGGGGTTTCACCCCTCCACTTT.

The rearrangement joins TRBV7-6 to TRBJ1-2; D is undetermined. There are 13 residues in the CDR3. V was trimmed by 5 bases and J by 5 bases, leaving 12 bases between them. Germline lookup yields CDR1 SGHVS and CDR2 FNYEAQ. The CDR3 loop is CASSEGLGYGYTF. DNA for the CDR3: TGTGCCAGCAGCGAAGGACTGGGGTATGGCTACACCTTC.

The J gene is TRBJ1-2, the V gene TRBV29-1, with TRBD1 identical over 9 bases. Germline V lookup: CDR1 SQVTM, CDR2 ANQGSEA. The J segment lost 2 bases and the V segment lost 5 bases, leaving 3 bases of the junction unmatched. The CDR3 loop spans 13 amino acids. The chain's CDR3 is CSVHGQGNYGYTF. CDR3 sequence (DNA): TGCAGCGTTCATGGACAGGGGAACTATGGCTACACCTTC.

The chain joins TRBV6-5 to TRBJ1-1; D is perhaps TRBD1 (6 bases). The V end was cut by 4 bases, the J end by 0 bases, with 12 bases between. The CDR3 totals 15 residues. Germline CDR1 and CDR2: MNHEY and SVGAGI. CDR3 loop: CASSSNRDLNTEAFF. The CDR3 region has the DNA TGTGCCAGCAGTTCCAACAGGGATCTGAACACTGAAGCTTTCTTT.

This CDR3 is CASSRRGDEQFF. CDR3 nucleotide sequence: TGTGCCAGCAGCCGCAGGGGCGATGAGCAGTTCTTC. The chain couples TRBV4-2 to TRBJ2-1, with D possibly being TRBD1 (6 bases). V was cut by 4 bases and J by 8 bases, with 9 bases left in between. Germline V gene data show CDR1 as LGHNA and CDR2 as YNFKEQ. There are 12 residues in the CDR3.

The genes are TRBV11-2 and TRBJ2-7, with TRBD1 identical over 7 bases. The CDR3 runs 12 residues. With 4 bases clipped from V and 6 bases from J, the junction kept 3 bases outside the gene matches. CDR1 is SGHAT, CDR2 FQNNGV, per germline. The CDR3 nucleotides read TGTGCCAGCAGCTGGCCAGGGGGCGAGCAGTACTTC. This sequence encodes CASSWPGGEQYF.

This chain connects TRBV28 to TRBJ2-5; 8 bases are shared with TRBD1. Per the germline V gene, CDR1 is MDHEN and CDR2 is SYDVKM. The CDR3 length is 20 residues. V shed 4 bases, J shed 2 bases, and the junction held 21 bases outside the gene matches. CDR3 residues: CASSSTSWTGRMGYQETQYF. In nucleotides, the CDR3 is TGTGCCAGCAGTTCCACTTCCTGGACAGGGCGGATGGGATATCAAGAGACCCAGTACTTC.

The rearrangement links TRBV27 to TRBJ2-1, with 9 bases lining up with TRBD1. V trimming: 8 bases; J trimming: 2 bases; junction bases outside the gene matches: 4. The CDR3 has 14 residues. Germline-derived CDR1 and CDR2 are MNHEY and SMNVEV (reference sequence). CDR3 DNA sequence: TGTGCCAGCGGACGGGACAGGGCCTACAATGAGCAGTTCTTC. Translating it yields CASGRDRAYNEQFF.

A few counts support this clone. J is TRBJ2-3 and V is TRBV4-1, with a weak D call TRBD2 (5 bases). CDR3 length: 13 amino acids. V was shortened by 0 bases and J by 7 bases, with 8 bases between the two germline ends. CDR1 MGHRA and CDR2 YSYEKL come from the germline V gene. The CDR3: CASSQDSGYTQYF. The CDR3 DNA reads TGCGCCAGCAGCCAAGATTCGGGGTATACGCAGTATTTT.

The chain carries TRBV4-1 and TRBJ2-1; 10 nucleotides match TRBD2. Germline V gives CDR1 MGHRA, CDR2 YSYEKL. This CDR3 is 16 amino acids long. V shed 0 bases and J 4 bases; nucleotides not matched to a gene: 3. This CDR3 reads CASSQDGLAAYNEQFF. The CDR3 nucleotides read TGCGCCAGCAGCCAAGATGGACTAGCGGCTTACAATGAGCAGTTCTTC.

This clone showed up just once. V usage is TRBV11-2 and J usage is TRBJ2-3; D is unresolved. Trimming shortened V by 6 bases and J by 6 bases, and 16 bases separated the two germline ends. The CDR3 runs to 14 residues. Germline loops: CDR1 SGHAT, CDR2 FQNNGV. CDR3 loop: CASRSFGLEDTQYF. Written as DNA, the CDR3 is TGTGCCAGCAGGAGCTTCGGTCTTGAGGATACGCAGTATTTT.

The chain has TRBV7-8 and TRBJ2-5; TRBD2 matches 9 bases. The J call could be wrong; TRBJ2-7 is a better fit for the DNA end. The CDR3 is made up of 19 amino acids. Germline lookup yields CDR1 SGHVS and CDR2 FQNEAQ. CDR3 loop: CASSLGIHSFSGSNYEQYF. CDR3 in DNA: TGTGCCAGCAGCTTAGGGATCCACTCCTTTAGCGGGAGTAATTACGAGCAGTACTTC.

This chain joins TRBV28 and TRBJ2-2; 7 nucleotides line up with TRBD1. Germline CDR1 and CDR2: MDHEN and SYDVKM. There are 19 residues in the CDR3. V lost 1 base, J lost 5 bases, and 16 bases stayed unmatched. CDR3 in DNA: TGTGCCAGCAGTTTATTTAGGGGGCTACGGGTTTACACGACCGGGGAGCTGTTTTTT. The encoded protein is CASSLFRGLRVYTTGELFF.

This clone was counted between two and nine times. V and J are TRBV30 and TRBJ1-5; perhaps TRBD1 as D (6 bases). With 4 bases removed from V and 4 bases from J, the gap between germline ends came to 11 bases. CDR3 size: 13 residues. In germline, CDR1 is GTSNPN, CDR2 SVGIG (reference sequence). The chain's CDR3 is CAWTGARNQPQHF. The CDR3 DNA follows: TGTGCCTGGACAGGGGCTCGGAATCAGCCCCAGCATTTT.

The chain has TRBV10-2 and TRBJ2-5, with 8 positions matching TRBD2. Germline loops: CDR1 WSHSY, CDR2 SAAADI. V trimming: 8 bases; J trimming: 3 bases; junction bases outside the gene matches: 11. The CDR3 contains 15 residues. CDR3 in amino acids: CASALRTSREETQYF. CDR3 bases: TGCGCCAGCGCCCTAAGGACTAGCAGGGAAGAGACCCAGTACTTC.

The rearrangement uses TRBV2 and TRBJ2-5, with 16 bases that match TRBD2. The CDR3 runs 16 residues. J lost 6 bases, V lost 6 bases, and 7 bases had no gene match. Germline-derived CDR1 and CDR2 are SNHLY and FYNNEI. The CDR3 loop reads CASRGTSGRVTKTQYF. CDR3 nucleotides: TGTGCCAGCAGGGGGACTAGCGGGAGGGTGACAAAGACCCAGTACTTC. Full variable domain (outside the CDR3, taken from reference TRBV2 and TRBJ2-5): EPEVTQTPSHQVTQMGQEVILRCVPISNHLYFYWYRQILGQKVEFLVSFYNNEISEKSEIFDDQFSVERPDGSNFTLKIRSTKLEDSAMYFCASRGTSGRVTKTQYFGPGTRLLVL.

This chain links TRBV5-1 with TRBJ2-3; 10 bases align to TRBD1. After removal of 4 bases from V and 8 bases from J, the junction contained 7 bases not matched to a gene. The CDR3 covers 14 residues. CDR1 is SGHRS, CDR2 YFSETQ, per germline. CDR3: CASSERQGAGTQYF. The CDR3 coding sequence is TGCGCCAGCAGCGAAAGACAGGGGGCGGGTACGCAGTATTTT.

The V call is TRBV11-2, the J call TRBJ2-7, with 9 bases identical to TRBD2. The junction had 3 bases not matched to a gene; V was cut back by 4 bases and J by 2 bases. The CDR3 spans 14 residues. Germline V gene lookup returns CDR1 SGHAT and CDR2 FQNNGV. The CDR3 nucleotides are TGTGCCAGCAGCTCGGGACTAGCTACCTACGAGCAGTACTTC. Its translation is CASSSGLATYEQYF.

This chain connects TRBV5-1 to TRBJ2-5, with D possibly TRBD1 on 5 matching bases. V dropped 5 bases and J dropped 5 bases, with 19 bases sitting between them. Germline V lookup: CDR1 SGHRS, CDR2 YFSETQ. The CDR3 loop spans 15 amino acids. This CDR3 reads CASSLQQPAGETQYF. The CDR3 DNA reads as TGCGCCAGCAGTCTCCAACAGCCAGCAGGGGAGACCCAGTACTTC.

V usage is TRBV19 and J usage is TRBJ2-5; 12 nucleotides line up with TRBD2. The CDR3 is 16 residues long. The V and J ends lost 4 bases and 1 base, in that order; junction bases with no gene match: 4. CDR1 is LNHDA, CDR2 SQIVND, per germline (reference sequence). The CDR3 bases are TGTGCCAGTAGTAAGCCGGGACTAGCGGGCCAAGAGACCCAGTACTTC. Protein product: CASSKPGLAGQETQYF.

The chain has TRBV4-1 and TRBJ2-1; the D is unclear. V was cut by 4 bases and J by 8 bases, with 15 bases left in between. CDR3 length: 14 amino acids. Germline V lookup: CDR1 MGHRA, CDR2 YSYEKL. The CDR3 DNA sequence: TGCGCCAGCAGCCTCACACTACGCGGCGATGAGCAGTTCTTC. Protein: CASSLTLRGDEQFF.

This chain connects TRBV11-2 to TRBJ1-1; 9 nucleotides agree with TRBD1. This CDR3 spans 16 amino acids. From germline, CDR1 is SGHAT and CDR2 FQNNGV. Germline trimming cut 4 bases from V and 4 bases from J; bases unmatched to any gene: 10. CDR3 nucleotide sequence: TGTGCCAGCAGCTCCGCCGCCGGGACAGGGTTCACTGAAGCTTTCTTT. It specifies CASSSAAGTGFTEAFF.

The chain employs TRBV19 and TRBJ2-5; 9 nucleotides line up with TRBD2. Losses at the gene ends were 3 bases for V and 4 bases for J; bases not matched to a gene: 3. The germline V gene encodes CDR1 LNHDA and CDR2 SQIVND (reference sequence). This CDR3 contains 14 residues. This chain's CDR3 is CASSIGGRAETQYF. CDR3 DNA sequence: TGTGCCAGTAGTATCGGCGGGAGGGCAGAGACCCAGTACTTC. The whole variable domain, remainder taken from reference TRBV19 and TRBJ2-5, is DGGITQSPKYLFRKEGQNVTLSCEQNLNHDAMYWYRQDPGQGLRLIYYSQIVNDFQKGDIAEGYSVSREKKESFPLTVTSAQKNPTAFYLCASSIGGRAETQYFGPGTRLLVL.

The chain couples TRBV27 to TRBJ2-2, with no clear D. Trimming stripped 2 bases from V and 1 base from J, with 5 bases between. Germline V gene lookup returns CDR1 MNHEY and CDR2 SMNVEV (reference sequence). The CDR3 length is 14 residues. The CDR3 spells CASSLQRNTGELFF. The DNA of the CDR3 is TGTGCCAGCAGTTTACAGCGGAACACCGGGGAGCTGTTTTTT.

The chain is built from TRBV28 and TRBJ2-5; 11 positions agree with TRBD2. V lost 4 bases to trimming and J lost 4 bases; unmatched junction nucleotides: 11. The length of the CDR3 is 17 residues. Per germline, CDR1 MDHEN and CDR2 SYDVKM. CDR3 protein: CASSSGASGRMVETQYF. CDR3 DNA sequence: TGTGCCAGCAGTTCAGGGGCTAGCGGGAGGATGGTAGAGACCCAGTACTTC.